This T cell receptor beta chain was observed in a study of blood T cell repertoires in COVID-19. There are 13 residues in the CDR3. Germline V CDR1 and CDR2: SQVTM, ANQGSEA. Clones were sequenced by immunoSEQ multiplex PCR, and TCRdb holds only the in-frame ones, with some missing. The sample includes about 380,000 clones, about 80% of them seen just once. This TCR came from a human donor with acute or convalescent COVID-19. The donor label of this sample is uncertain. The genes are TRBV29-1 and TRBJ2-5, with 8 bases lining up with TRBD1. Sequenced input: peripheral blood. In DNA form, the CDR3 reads TGCAGTGCTAACAGGGGGATTGGAGAGACCCAGTACTTC. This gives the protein CSANRGIGETQYF.